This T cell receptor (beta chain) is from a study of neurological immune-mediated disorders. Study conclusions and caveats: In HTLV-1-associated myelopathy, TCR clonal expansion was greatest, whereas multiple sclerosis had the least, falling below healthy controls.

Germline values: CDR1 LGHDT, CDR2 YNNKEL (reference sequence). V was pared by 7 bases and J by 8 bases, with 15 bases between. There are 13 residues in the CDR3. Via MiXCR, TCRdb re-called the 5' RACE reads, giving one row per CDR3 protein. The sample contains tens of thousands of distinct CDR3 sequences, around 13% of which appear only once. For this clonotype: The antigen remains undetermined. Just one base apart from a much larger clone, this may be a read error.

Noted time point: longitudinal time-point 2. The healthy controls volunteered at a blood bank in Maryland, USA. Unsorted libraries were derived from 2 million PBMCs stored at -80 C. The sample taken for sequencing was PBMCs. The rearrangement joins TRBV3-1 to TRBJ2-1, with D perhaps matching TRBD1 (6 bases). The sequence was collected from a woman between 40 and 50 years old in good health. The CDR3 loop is CASTRDIPHEQFF. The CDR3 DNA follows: TGTGCCAGCACTCGGGACATCCCGCATGAGCAGTTCTTC.